This TCR beta chain was captured by sequencing in a study of CXCR3-negative and CXCR3-positive naive CD8 T cells. On the study more broadly: Each library held about 1.5 +/- 0.3 million TRB reads, 120 million to 150 million in total. Study-wide results and limits: Whereas memory cells differed, naive CXCR3-negative and CXCR3-positive cells shared similar TRBV-TRBJ usage. Both naive subsets showed comparably high diversity, and memory CD8+ cells showed much lower diversity.

By frequency, this clonotype is medium-sized. What it recognizes is unknown. Germline V CDR1 and CDR2: MNHEY, SVGEGT. This CDR3 comprises 18 residues. The TRB libraries of cDNA were built by UMI-labeled 5' RACE. TCRdb reanalyzed the 5' RACE reads, giving one entry per CDR3 protein sequence and no DNA. In total, the table holds 5,000 to 6,500 distinct CDR3 sequences. Phenotypically, naive CD8+ T cells corresponded to CD45RO-CCR7+CD27+CD95-. The J gene is TRBJ2-6, the V gene TRBV6-2 or TRBV6-3; checking the TCRdb D call of TRBD1 is not possible without DNA. This TCR was recovered from a human donor in good health. Some clones in this sample may be carry-over from other donors' samples. Sequencing was performed on naive CXCR3- CD8+ T cells from blood. Subset here: CD45RO-CCR7+CD27+CD95- naive CD8+ T cells lacking CXCR3 (TNR3-). This chain's CDR3 is CASSYQTGSGGGANVLTF.